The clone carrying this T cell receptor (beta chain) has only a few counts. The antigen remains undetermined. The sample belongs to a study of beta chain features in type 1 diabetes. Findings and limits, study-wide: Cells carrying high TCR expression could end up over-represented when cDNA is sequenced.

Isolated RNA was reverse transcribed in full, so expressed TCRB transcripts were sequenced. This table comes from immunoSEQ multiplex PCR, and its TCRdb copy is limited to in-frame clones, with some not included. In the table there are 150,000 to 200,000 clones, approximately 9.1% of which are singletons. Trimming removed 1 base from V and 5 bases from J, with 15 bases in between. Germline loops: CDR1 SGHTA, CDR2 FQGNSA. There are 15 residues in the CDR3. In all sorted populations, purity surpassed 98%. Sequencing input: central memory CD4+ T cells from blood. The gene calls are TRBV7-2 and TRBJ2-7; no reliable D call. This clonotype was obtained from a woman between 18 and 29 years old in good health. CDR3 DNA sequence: TGTGCCAGCAGCTTAGAAAGCCTGATAAGCAACGAGCAGTACTTC. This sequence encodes CASSLESLISNEQYF.